This passage covers 21 T cell receptor beta chains from one sample sequenced in a study of metastatic and nonmetastatic thyroid tumors (dated by TCRdb to about 2020). The library came from PCR. The instrument was an Illumina HiSeq 4000. TCRdb reprocessing: public reads trimmed at Q25 with fastp, clones called with MiXCR, in-frame beta chains kept. This sample comprises 6,100 or so clones, under 40% of them detected only once. The ten largest clones capture 37% of the sample. No patient had received any treatment before thyroid surgery. Material for sequencing was adjacent normal tissue. The receptors come from a male donor with papillary thyroid cancer or a benign thyroid nodule (not recorded which). Some clones in this sample may be carry-over from other donors' samples.

This clone has just a few counts. The chain carries TRBV24-1 and TRBJ2-7; D ambiguous. CDR3 length: 12 amino acids. Trimming cost V 5 bases and J 3 bases, with 7 bases left between them. Germline assignment: CDR1 KGHDR and CDR2 SFDVKD. The CDR3 protein is CATSGGSYEQYF. The CDR3 DNA sequence: TGTGCCACCAGTGGAGGCAGCTACGAGCAGTACTTC.

V usage is TRBV27 and J usage is TRBJ2-2, with D tentatively TRBD1 (5 bases). The CDR3 runs 14 residues. Per the germline V gene, CDR1 is MNHEY and CDR2 is SMNVEV (reference sequence). With 5 bases removed from V and 5 bases from J, the gap between germline ends came to 12 bases. The CDR3 region is CASSALQGTGELFF. DNA of the CDR3: TGTGCCAGCAGTGCCCTTCAGGGTACCGGGGAGCTGTTTTTT.

CDR3 region: CASSAGQGVSGELFF. In DNA form, the CDR3 reads TGTGCCAGCAGTGCTGGACAGGGGGTGTCCGGGGAGCTGTTTTTT. The V gene is TRBV6-2 or TRBV6-3, the J gene TRBJ2-2; 10 bases align to TRBD1. The length of the CDR3 is 15 residues. The germline V gene has CDR1 MNHEY and CDR2 SVGEGT. V shed 5 bases and J 6 bases; nucleotides not matched to a gene: 6.

This chain joins TRBV5-5 and TRBJ1-2; 10 bases agree with TRBD1. This CDR3 region has 13 residues. With 3 bases clipped from V and 7 bases from J, the junction kept 3 bases outside the gene matches. CDR1 and CDR2 from the germline V gene are SGHKS and YYEKEE (reference sequence). The CDR3 reads CASSSTGGFGYTF. CDR3 sequence (DNA): TGTGCCAGCAGCTCGACAGGGGGCTTTGGCTACACCTTC.

This clone is labeled medium-sized. V is TRBV7-7 and J is TRBJ2-7; maybe TRBD1 (7 bases). Germline CDR1 is SSHAT and CDR2 is FNYEAQ (reference sequence). This CDR3 has 15 residues. V was shortened by 5 bases and J by 1 base, with 15 bases between the two germline ends. The CDR3 is CASSPGQGGSYEQYF. The CDR3 DNA reads TGTGCCAGCAGCCCCGGGCAGGGGGGATCCTACGAGCAGTACTTC.

This clone appeared a few times. This chain links TRBV13 with TRBJ2-1, with 9 bases matching TRBD2. The CDR3 contains 16 residues. The junction had 4 bases not matched to a gene; V was cut back by 0 bases and J by 4 bases. Germline loops: CDR1 PRHDT, CDR2 FYEKMQ (reference sequence). The DNA for the CDR3 is TGTGCCAGCAGCTTAGGGACTAGCGGCACTTACAATGAGCAGTTCTTC. Translating gives CASSLGTSGTYNEQFF.

This clone has just a few counts. The chain uses TRBV7-6 and TRBJ2-7, with D possibly matching TRBD1 (6 bases). Germline V gives CDR1 SGHVS, CDR2 FNYEAQ. The ends were cut back, 5 bases at V and 7 bases at J, with 9 bases in the middle. This CDR3 spans 11 amino acids. CDR3 sequence reads: CASSTGTEQYF. CDR3 in DNA: TGTGCCAGCAGCACAGGGACAGAGCAGTACTTC.

The chain uses TRBV27 and TRBJ2-3, with a tentative D call TRBD2 (9 bases). The germline gives CDR1 MNHEY, CDR2 SMNVEV (reference sequence). The CDR3 extends over 19 amino acids. The V end lost 6 bases, the J end lost 2 bases, and 27 bases lay between the germline ends. In DNA form, the CDR3 reads TGTGCCAGCAGCACTAGACAGGGGATCTCTAGCGGGATCACAGATACGCAGTATTTT. The encoded protein is CASSTRQGISSGITDTQYF.

This chain joins TRBV19 and TRBJ2-7, with 9 bases matching TRBD2. Germline values: CDR1 LNHDA, CDR2 SQIVND (reference sequence). Trimming removed 2 bases from V and 2 bases from J; junction bases left unmatched: 16. The CDR3 spans 19 residues. The CDR3 sequence: CASSIRPGTSCAHAYEQYF. The CDR3 coding sequence is TGTGCCAGTAGTATAAGGCCCGGGACTAGCTGTGCCCATGCCTACGAGCAGTACTTC.

This clone rates as medium-sized (0.01 to 0.1%). This chain links TRBV28 with TRBJ2-3; no definite D call. The V end was cut by 3 bases, the J end by 4 bases, with 14 bases between. Per germline, CDR1 MDHEN and CDR2 SYDVKM. The CDR3 is 15 residues long. The CDR3 DNA follows: TGTGCCAGCAGTTTGGGATTGATGGATCCAGATACGCAGTATTTT. Protein sequence: CASSLGLMDPDTQYF.

For this clone: A clone one base away is much larger, so this may be a read error. This chain uses TRBV7-2 with TRBJ1-1; TRBD1 matches 7 bases. Trimming took 5 bases from V and 6 from J; bases not matched to a gene: 6. CDR1 and CDR2 (germline): SGHTA, FQGNSA. CDR3 length: 13 amino acids. CDR3 protein: CASSPDRVSEAFF. The CDR3 DNA is TGTGCCAGCAGCCCCGACAGGGTATCTGAAGCTTTCTTT. Full variable domain (outside the CDR3, taken from reference TRBV7-2 and TRBJ1-1): GAGVSQSPSNKVTEKGKDVELRCDPISGHTALYWYRQSLGQGLEFLIYFQGNSAPDKSGLPSDRFSAERTGGSVSTLTIQRTQQEDSAVYLCASSPDRVSEAFFGQGTRLTVV.

This clone has just a few counts. One end of the junction is discordant with germline, which a read error may explain. The chain is built from TRBV19 and TRBJ2-7; unclear D gene. There are 13 residues in the CDR3. Germline lookup yields CDR1 LNHDA and CDR2 SQIVND (reference sequence). The CDR3 sequence is CAGSTRSSHGQYF. CDR3 coding DNA: TGTGCCGGTAGTACGCGGAGCTCCCACGGGCAGTACTTC.

This clone was recorded a few times. The V and J genes are TRBV19 and TRBJ2-2; 7 bases are a match to TRBD1. Germline V gene sequence: CDR1 LNHDA, CDR2 SQIVND (reference sequence). V trimming: 3 bases; J trimming: 5 bases; junction bases outside the gene matches: 6. The CDR3 totals 15 residues. This CDR3 is CASSIPLTGTGELFF. In DNA form, the CDR3 reads TGTGCCAGTAGTATTCCACTGACAGGGACCGGGGAGCTGTTTTTT.

V is TRBV11-1 and J is TRBJ2-2; 7 bases agree with TRBD2. Trimming cost V 5 bases and J 3 bases; bases outside gene matches: 12. This CDR3 is built from 17 residues. Germline V CDR1 and CDR2: SGHAT, FQDESV (reference sequence). The CDR3 region is CASSPVATGGDTGELFF. CDR3 DNA sequence: TGTGCCAGCAGCCCGGTAGCGACGGGAGGTGACACCGGGGAGCTGTTTTTT.

The sample holds a few counts of this clone. The chain links TRBV12-5 to TRBJ2-2, with a weak D call TRBD2 (5 bases). This CDR3 is built from 15 residues. Trimming took 8 bases from V and 4 from J, leaving 17 bases between them. Per germline, CDR1 LGHNT and CDR2 FRNRAP. The CDR3 protein is CASTMTNETTGELFF. DNA of the CDR3: TGTGCTAGTACTATGACTAACGAGACCACCGGGGAGCTGTTTTTT.

V gene TRBV24-1 combines with J gene TRBJ2-1, with 10 bases matching TRBD2. The V gene's germline CDR1 is KGHDR and CDR2 SFDVKD. The CDR3 consists of 16 residues. J gave up 5 bases and V 1 base, and 4 bases lay outside the gene matches. As DNA, the CDR3 is TGTGCCACCAGTGATTTTACTAGCGGGATACACAATGAGCAGTTCTTC. This encodes CATSDFTSGIHNEQFF.

The CDR3 loop reads CASSYSTTASGQFF. For the CDR3, the DNA is TGTGCCAGCAGTTACTCGACCACCGCGTCTGGGCAGTTCTTC. The chain links TRBV6-2 or TRBV6-3 to TRBJ2-1; D is unresolved. Germline values: CDR1 MNHEY, CDR2 SVGEGT. The CDR3 has 14 residues. The V end was cut by 0 bases, the J end by 12 bases, with 15 bases between.

V and J are TRBV20-1 and TRBJ1-5; no clear D gene. The CDR3 spans 13 residues. In germline, CDR1 is DFQATT, CDR2 SNEGSKA (reference sequence). V was shortened by 1 base and J by 4 bases, with 8 bases between the two germline ends. The CDR3 loop reads CSARVAENQPQHF. The CDR3 DNA sequence: TGCAGTGCTAGAGTGGCCGAAAATCAGCCCCAGCATTTT.

This clone was recorded a few times. The CDR3 coding sequence is TGTGCCTGGACCGGACTAGCGGGAAGGGCAGATACGCAGTATTTT. Translation gives CAWTGLAGRADTQYF. V and J are TRBV30 and TRBJ2-3; 12 bases match TRBD2. The trim removed 4 bases at V and 4 bases at J, leaving 6 bases unmatched. This CDR3 contains 15 residues. Looked up from germline, CDR1 is GTSNPN and CDR2 is SVGIG (reference sequence). Full variable domain (rest looked up from reference TRBV30 and TRBJ2-3): SQTIHQWPATLVQPVGSPLSLECTVEGTSNPNLYWYRQAAGRGLQLLFYSVGIGQISSEVPQNLSASRPQDRQFILSSKKLLLSDSGFYLCAWTGLAGRADTQYFGPGTRLTVL.

This chain's CDR3 is CASSFQTHEQFF. The CDR3 DNA is TGTGCCAGCAGTTTTCAGACCCATGAGCAGTTCTTC. The chain has TRBV28 and TRBJ2-1; D gene unclear. This CDR3 spans 12 amino acids. CDR1 is MDHEN and CDR2 is SYDVKM in the germline V gene. The V end was cut by 3 bases, the J end by 8 bases, with 8 bases between.

The chain carries TRBV19 and TRBJ1-1; D is uncertain. Per germline, CDR1 LNHDA and CDR2 SQIVND (reference sequence). V shed 6 bases and J shed 0 bases, with 23 bases lying between them. The CDR3 consists of 18 residues. Here the CDR3 DNA reads TGTGCCAGTAGATTGTATGGAGTTTCGGAGAAGTTGAACACTGAAGCTTTCTTT. Protein: CASRLYGVSEKLNTEAFF.